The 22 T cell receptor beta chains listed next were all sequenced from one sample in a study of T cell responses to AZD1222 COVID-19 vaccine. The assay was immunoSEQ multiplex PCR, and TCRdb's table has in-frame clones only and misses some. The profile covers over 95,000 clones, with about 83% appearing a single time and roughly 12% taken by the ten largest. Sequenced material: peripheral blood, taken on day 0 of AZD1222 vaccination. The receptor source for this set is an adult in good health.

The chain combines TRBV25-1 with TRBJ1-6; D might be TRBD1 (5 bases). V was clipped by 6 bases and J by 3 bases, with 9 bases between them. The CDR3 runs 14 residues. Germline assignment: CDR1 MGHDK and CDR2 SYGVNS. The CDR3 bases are TGTGCCAGCAGCGGGACGGGCTATAATTCACCCCTCCACTTT. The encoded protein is CASSGTGYNSPLHF.

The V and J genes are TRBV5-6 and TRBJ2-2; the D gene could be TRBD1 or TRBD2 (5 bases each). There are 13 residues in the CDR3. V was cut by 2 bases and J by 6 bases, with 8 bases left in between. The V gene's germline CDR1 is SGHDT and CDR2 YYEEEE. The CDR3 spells CASSFRGPGELFF. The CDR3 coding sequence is TGTGCCAGCAGCTTCCGGGGACCCGGGGAGCTGTTTTTT.

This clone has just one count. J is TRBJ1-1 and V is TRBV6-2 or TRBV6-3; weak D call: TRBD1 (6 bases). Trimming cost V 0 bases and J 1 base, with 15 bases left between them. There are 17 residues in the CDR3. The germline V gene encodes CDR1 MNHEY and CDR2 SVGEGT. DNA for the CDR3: TGTGCCAGCAGTTACTCCCTTACGACAGGAAAGAACACTGAAGCTTTCTTT. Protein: CASSYSLTTGKNTEAFF.

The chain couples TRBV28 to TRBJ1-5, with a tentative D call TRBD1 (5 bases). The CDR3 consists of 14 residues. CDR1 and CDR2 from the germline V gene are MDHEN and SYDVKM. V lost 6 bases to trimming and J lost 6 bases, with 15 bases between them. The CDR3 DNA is TGTGCCAGCAGGCCGGGGGGGGAAAGTCAGCCCCAGCATTTT. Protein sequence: CASRPGGESQPQHF.

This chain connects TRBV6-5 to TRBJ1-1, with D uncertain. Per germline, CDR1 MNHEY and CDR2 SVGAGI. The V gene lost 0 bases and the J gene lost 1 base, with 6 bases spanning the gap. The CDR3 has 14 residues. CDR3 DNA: TGTGCCAGCAGTTACTCGATCTCGAACACTGAAGCTTTCTTT. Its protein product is CASSYSISNTEAFF.

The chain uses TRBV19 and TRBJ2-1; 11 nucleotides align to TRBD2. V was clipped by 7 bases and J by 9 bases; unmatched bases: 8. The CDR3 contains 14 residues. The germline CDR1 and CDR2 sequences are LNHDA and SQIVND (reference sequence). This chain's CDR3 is CASTYASGRPEQFF. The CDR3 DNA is TGTGCCAGTACCTATGCTAGCGGGAGGCCTGAGCAGTTCTTC.

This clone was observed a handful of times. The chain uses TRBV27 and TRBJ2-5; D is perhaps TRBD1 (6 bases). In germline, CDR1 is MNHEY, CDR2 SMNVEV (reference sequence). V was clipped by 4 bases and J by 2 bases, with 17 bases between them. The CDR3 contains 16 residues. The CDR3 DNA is TGTGCCAGCAGTTCACTCCGGACAGATAGACAAGAGACCCAGTACTTC. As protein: CASSSLRTDRQETQYF.

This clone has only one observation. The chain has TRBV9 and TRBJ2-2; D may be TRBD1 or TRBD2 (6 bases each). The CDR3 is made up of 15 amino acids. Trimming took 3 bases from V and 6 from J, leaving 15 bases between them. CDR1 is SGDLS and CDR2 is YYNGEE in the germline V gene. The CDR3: CASSASPGGPGELFF. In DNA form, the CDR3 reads TGTGCCAGCAGCGCGTCCCCCGGGGGCCCCGGGGAGCTGTTTTTT.

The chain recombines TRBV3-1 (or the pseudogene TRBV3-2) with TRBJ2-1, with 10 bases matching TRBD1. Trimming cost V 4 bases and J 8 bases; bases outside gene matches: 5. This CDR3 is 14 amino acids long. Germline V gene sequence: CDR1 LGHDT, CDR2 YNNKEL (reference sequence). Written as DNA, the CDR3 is TGTGCCAGCAGCCCTACCGGGACAGGGGATGAGCAGTTCTTC. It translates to CASSPTGTGDEQFF.

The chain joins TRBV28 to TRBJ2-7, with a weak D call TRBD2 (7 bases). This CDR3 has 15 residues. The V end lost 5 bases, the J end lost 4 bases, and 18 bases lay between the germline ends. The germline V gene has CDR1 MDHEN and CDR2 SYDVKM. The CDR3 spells CASSPWGGKGYEQYF. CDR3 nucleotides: TGTGCCAGCAGTCCCTGGGGGGGCAAGGGGTACGAGCAGTACTTC.

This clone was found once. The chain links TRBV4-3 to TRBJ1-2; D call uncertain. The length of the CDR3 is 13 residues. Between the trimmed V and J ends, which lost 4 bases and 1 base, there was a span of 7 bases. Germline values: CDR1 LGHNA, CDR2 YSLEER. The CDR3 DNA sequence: TGCGCCAGCAGCCCCACCATTAACTATGGCTACACCTTC. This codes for CASSPTINYGYTF.

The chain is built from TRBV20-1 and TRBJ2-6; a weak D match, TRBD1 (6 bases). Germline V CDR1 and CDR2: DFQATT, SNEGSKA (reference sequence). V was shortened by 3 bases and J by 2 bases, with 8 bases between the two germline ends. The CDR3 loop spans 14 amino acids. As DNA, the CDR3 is TGCAGTGCTAGTAACAGGGCTGGGGCCAACGTCCTGACTTTC. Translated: CSASNRAGANVLTF.

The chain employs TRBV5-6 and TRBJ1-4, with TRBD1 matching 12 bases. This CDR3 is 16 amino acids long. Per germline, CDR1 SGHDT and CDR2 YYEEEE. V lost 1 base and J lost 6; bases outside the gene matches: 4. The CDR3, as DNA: TGTGCCAGCAGCTTGCGGGGGACAGGGGGCTATGAAAAACTGTTTTTT. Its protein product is CASSLRGTGGYEKLFF.

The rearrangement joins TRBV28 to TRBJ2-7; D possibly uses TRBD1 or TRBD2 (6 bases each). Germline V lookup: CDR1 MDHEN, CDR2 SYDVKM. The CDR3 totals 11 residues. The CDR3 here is CSGGTFGEQYF. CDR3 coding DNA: TGTTCCGGGGGCACCTTTGGGGAGCAGTACTTC. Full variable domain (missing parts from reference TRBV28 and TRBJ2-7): DVKVTQSSRYLVKRTGEKVFLECVQDMDHENMFWYRQDPGLGLRLIYFSYDVKMKEKGDIPEGYSVSREKKERFSLILESASTNQTSMYLCSGGTFGEQYFGPGTRLTVT.

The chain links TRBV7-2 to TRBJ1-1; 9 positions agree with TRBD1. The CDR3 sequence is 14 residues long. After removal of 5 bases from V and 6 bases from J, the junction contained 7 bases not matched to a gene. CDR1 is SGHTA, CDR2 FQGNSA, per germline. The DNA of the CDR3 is TGTGCCAGCAGCGCACGACAGGGGGGGGCTGAAGCTTTCTTT. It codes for CASSARQGGAEAFF.

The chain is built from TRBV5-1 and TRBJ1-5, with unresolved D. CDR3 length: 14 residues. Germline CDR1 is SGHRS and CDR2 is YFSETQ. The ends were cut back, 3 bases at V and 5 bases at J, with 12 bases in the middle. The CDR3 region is CASSSDSPDQPQHF. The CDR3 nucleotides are TGCGCCAGCAGCTCTGACTCTCCGGATCAGCCCCAGCATTTT.

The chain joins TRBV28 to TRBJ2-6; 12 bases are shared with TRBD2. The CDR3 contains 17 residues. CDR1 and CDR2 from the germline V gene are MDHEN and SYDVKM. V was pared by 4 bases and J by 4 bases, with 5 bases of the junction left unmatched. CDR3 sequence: CASSSSGRALGANVLTF. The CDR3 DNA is TGTGCCAGCAGTTCTAGCGGGAGGGCCCTGGGGGCCAACGTCCTGACTTTC.

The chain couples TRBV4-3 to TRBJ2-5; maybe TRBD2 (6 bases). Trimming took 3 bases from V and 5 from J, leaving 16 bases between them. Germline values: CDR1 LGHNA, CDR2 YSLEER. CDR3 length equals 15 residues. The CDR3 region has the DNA TGCGCCAGCAGCCAGACGTCGGGAGTGGGGGAGACCCAGTACTTC. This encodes CASSQTSGVGETQYF.

The CDR3: CASSLTGGFSTDTQYF. Written as DNA, the CDR3 is TGTGCCAGCAGCTTAACAGGGGGATTTAGCACAGATACGCAGTATTTT. The gene calls are TRBV7-9 and TRBJ2-3, with 8 positions matching TRBD1. Unmatched junction bases numbered 4, after V lost 2 bases and J lost 0 bases. CDR1 SEHNR and CDR2 FQNEAQ come from the germline V gene (reference sequence). There are 16 residues in the CDR3.

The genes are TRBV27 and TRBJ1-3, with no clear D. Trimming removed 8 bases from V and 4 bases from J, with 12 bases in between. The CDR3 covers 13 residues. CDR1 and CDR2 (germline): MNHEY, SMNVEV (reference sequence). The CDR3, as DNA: TGTGCCAGCGGGCCCCTAGCGGGAAACACCATATATTTT. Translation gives CASGPLAGNTIYF.

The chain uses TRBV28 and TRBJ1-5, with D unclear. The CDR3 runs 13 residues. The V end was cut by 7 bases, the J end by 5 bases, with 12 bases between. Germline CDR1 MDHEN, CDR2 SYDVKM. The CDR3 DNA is TGTGCCAGCACCGCCGGTCGTTATCAGCCCCAGCATTTT. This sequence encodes CASTAGRYQPQHF.

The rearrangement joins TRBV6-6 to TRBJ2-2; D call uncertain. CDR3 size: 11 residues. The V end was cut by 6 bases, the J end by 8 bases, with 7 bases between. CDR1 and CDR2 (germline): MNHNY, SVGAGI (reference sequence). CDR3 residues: CASSPMGELFF. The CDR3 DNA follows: TGTGCCAGCAGCCCTATGGGGGAGCTGTTTTTT.